A selection of T cell receptor beta chains follows, all from one sample in a study of beta chain features in type 1 diabetes. Produced via immunoSEQ multiplex PCR; TCRdb's table is partial and in-frame only. The sample has under 400,000 clones, 10% to 15% seen once. The sequenced material came from naive CD4+ T cells from blood. These receptors all come from a woman younger than 30 with type 1 diabetes. Each CDR3 is given with its conserved first and last residue. A D gene is named only where the DNA matches it firmly. Size is omitted from some rows. Given values are once, few, many or a class for expanded clones.

>few|TRBD1|TRBV19|TRBJ2-5
CASRAGQGARETQYF
TGTGCCAGTAGAGCGGGACAGGGGGCGCGGGAGACCCAGTACTTC
>few|TRBD1|TRBV28|TRBJ2-7
CASSGEGTEVYEQYF
TGTGCCAGCAGTGGAGAAGGGACAGAGGTCTACGAGCAGTACTTC
>NA|TRBD2|TRBV19|TRBJ2-3
CASSPRTSGVGDTQYF
TGTGCCAGTAGTCCGCGGACTAGCGGGGTCGGAGATACGCAGTATTTT
>few|TRBD1|TRBV7-9|TRBJ1-2
CASSPGQGSPGYTF
TGTGCCAGCAGCCCAGGACAGGGGAGTCCTGGCTACACCTTC
>few|NA|TRBV29-1|TRBJ1-1
CSAMRQRNTEAFF
TGCAGCGCTATGAGGCAGCGGAACACTGAAGCTTTCTTT
>NA|TRBD2|TRBV9|TRBJ2-1
CASSRGLAGEYNEQFF
TGTGCCAGCAGCCGTGGACTAGCGGGAGAATACAATGAGCAGTTCTTC
>NA|TRBD1|TRBV7-9|TRBJ2-5
CASTASGTGAETQYF
TGTGCCAGCACCGCCTCCGGGACAGGGGCCGAGACCCAGTACTTC
>few|NA|TRBV7-9|TRBJ1-1
CAGGGNTEAFF
TGTGCCGGGGGGGGGAACACTGAAGCTTTCTTT
>few|NA|TRBV5-1|TRBJ2-7
CASSLGTSSYEQYF
TGCGCCAGCAGCTTGGGTACTAGCTCCTACGAGCAGTACTTC
>few|TRBD2|TRBV27|TRBJ2-1
CASSSPLAGGSYNEQFF
TGTGCCAGCAGTTCCCCTTTAGCGGGAGGCAGCTACAATGAGCAGTTCTTC
>NA|NA|TRBV25-1|TRBJ1-2
CASSESGGQIYGYTF
TGTGCCAGCAGTGAATCAGGCGGGCAGATCTATGGCTACACCTTC
>few|NA|TRBV20-1|TRBJ2-3
CSGEGRDTQYF
TGCAGTGGGGAAGGGAGAGATACGCAGTATTTT
>NA|NA|TRBV7-9|TRBJ1-2
CASSLAEGADNYGYTF
TGTGCCAGCAGCTTAGCTGAAGGGGCCGATAACTATGGCTACACCTTC
>few|TRBD1|TRBV28|TRBJ2-7
CASSFTGVEQYF
TGTGCCAGCAGTTTTACAGGGGTCGAGCAGTACTTC
>NA|TRBD1|TRBV28|TRBJ1-2
CASRLTGESGYTF
TGTGCCAGCAGACTGACAGGGGAGTCTGGCTACACCTTC
>NA|TRBD2|TRBV7-3|TRBJ2-5
CASSLRRGGQETQYF
TGTGCCAGCAGTCTCCGTCGGGGGGGACAAGAGACCCAGTACTTC
>few|NA|TRBV4-1|TRBJ1-2
CASSVLGGRANYGYTF
TGCGCCAGCAGCGTTCTCGGGGGTCGAGCTAACTATGGCTACACCTTC
>NA|NA|TRBV5-6|TRBJ2-5
CASSSPLAYQETQYF
TGTGCCAGCAGCTCTCCTCTAGCGTATCAAGAGACCCAGTACTTC
>NA|NA|TRBV7-2|TRBJ2-3
CASSLVGQGSTDTQYF
TGTGCCAGCAGCTTAGTTGGTCAGGGGAGCACAGATACGCAGTATTTT
>few|NA|TRBV15|TRBJ2-1
CATSPRSYEQFF
TGTGCCACCAGTCCTAGGTCGTATGAGCAGTTCTTC
>few|NA|TRBV7-8|TRBJ1-2
CASSSTALFGGYTF
TGTGCCAGCAGCTCGACAGCATTGTTCGGCGGCTACACCTTC
>NA|TRBD1|TRBV7-2|TRBJ1-5
CASSAKGQGNQPQHF
TGTGCCAGCAGCGCCAAGGGACAGGGGAATCAGCCCCAGCATTTT
>few|NA|TRBV30|TRBJ1-2
CAWSGRGLYGYTF
TGTGCCTGGAGCGGTAGGGGTCTCTATGGCTACACCTTC
>NA|TRBD1|TRBV18|TRBJ1-4
CASSRGQNEKLFF
TGTGCCAGCTCCAGGGGGCAGAATGAAAAACTGTTTTTT
>few|NA|TRBV29-1|TRBJ2-7
CSVEQGSHEQYF
TGCAGCGTTGAACAGGGTAGCCACGAGCAGTACTTC
>few|NA|TRBV21-1|TRBJ2-5
CASSKDPGAETQYF
TGTGCCAGCAGCAAAGACCCGGGAGCAGAGACCCAGTACTTC
>few|NA|TRBV9|TRBJ1-1
CASSVVRGKTNTEAFF
TGTGCCAGCAGCGTAGTTAGGGGGAAAACGAACACTGAAGCTTTCTTT
>few|NA|TRBV28|TRBJ1-2
CASSPGGRYTF
TGTGCCAGCAGCCCCGGGGGACGGTACACCTTC
>NA|TRBD2|TRBV13|TRBJ2-3
CASSGRLAGGPVPDTQYF
TGTGCCAGCAGCGGTCGTTTAGCGGGAGGGCCTGTCCCAGATACGCAGTATTTT
>few|NA|TRBV11-2|TRBJ2-1
CASSLGGREEQFF
TGTGCCAGCAGCTTAGGGGGTAGGGAGGAGCAGTTCTTC
>NA|TRBD2|TRBV4-3|TRBJ2-2
CASSRLTLAGGSVRAGELFF
TGCGCCAGCAGCCGACTCACACTAGCGGGAGGATCGGTTAGGGCCGGGGAGCTGTTTTTT
>few|NA|TRBV28|TRBJ2-7
CASRVSSYEQYF
TGTGCCAGCAGGGTCAGCTCCTACGAGCAGTACTTC
>few|NA|TRBV2|TRBJ2-5
CASSPQETQYF
TGTGCCAGCAGTCCACAAGAGACCCAGTACTTC
>NA|NA|TRBV2|TRBJ2-3
CASNRVADTQYF
TGTGCCAGCAACAGGGTTGCGGATACGCAGTATTTT
>NA|NA|TRBV9|TRBJ2-7
CASSPTFYEQYF
TGTGCCAGCAGCCCGACATTCTACGAGCAGTACTTC
>few|TRBD2|TRBV28|TRBJ2-7
CASIKGISWLREGRYEQYF
TGTGCCAGCATAAAGGGCATATCCTGGTTGCGGGAGGGCCGGTACGAGCAGTACTTC
>few|NA|TRBV18|TRBJ2-3
CASSPRQSTDTQYF
TGTGCCAGCTCACCACGGCAGTCCACAGATACGCAGTATTTT
>NA|NA|TRBV19|TRBJ2-1
CASSRDTVYNEQFF
TGTGCCAGTAGTCGAGACACGGTTTACAATGAGCAGTTCTTC
>NA|NA|TRBV7-2|TRBJ2-4
CASQGPAKNIQYF
TGTGCCAGCCAGGGGCCTGCCAAAAACATTCAGTACTTC
>NA|NA|TRBV29-1|TRBJ2-5
CSGRGQWGETQYF
TGCAGCGGGCGCGGACAGTGGGGAGAGACCCAGTACTTC
>few|NA|TRBV18|TRBJ2-5
CASSPGRKQETQYF
TGTGCCAGCTCCCCGGGTAGAAAGCAAGAGACCCAGTACTTC
>NA|NA|TRBV30|TRBJ2-4
CAWSVFAGVGNIQYF
TGTGCCTGGAGTGTATTCGCAGGGGTGGGAAACATTCAGTACTTC
>few|TRBD2|TRBV7-2|TRBJ2-5
CASSLVVAGAGETQYF
TGTGCCAGCAGCTTAGTCGTAGCGGGGGCGGGAGAGACCCAGTACTTC
>NA|NA|TRBV5-4|TRBJ2-7
CASRQGPTTYEQYF
TGTGCCAGCAGACAGGGCCCTACTACCTACGAGCAGTACTTC
>few|NA|TRBV2|TRBJ1-5
CASSGGNRAPQPQHF
TGTGCCAGCAGTGGCGGCAACAGGGCCCCTCAGCCCCAGCATTTT
>NA|NA|TRBV6-5|TRBJ1-2
CASRAGNFYGYTF
TGTGCCAGCAGAGCAGGGAACTTCTATGGCTACACCTTC
>NA|NA|TRBV7-2|TRBJ2-5
CASSRRQAKETQYF
TGTGCCAGCAGCCGAAGACAGGCAAAAGAGACCCAGTACTTC
>NA|TRBD1|TRBV13|TRBJ2-7
CASSSTDPGQATYEQYF
TGTGCCAGCAGCTCGACTGACCCGGGACAGGCGACCTACGAGCAGTACTTC
>NA|NA|TRBV5-4|TRBJ1-4
CASSFGEKLFF
TGTGCCAGCAGCTTCGGTGAAAAACTGTTTTTT
>NA|NA|TRBV21-1|TRBJ2-1
CASSKNPASGVYNEQFF
TGTGCCAGCAGCAAAAATCCGGCTAGCGGGGTCTACAATGAGCAGTTCTTC
>NA|NA|TRBV5-1|TRBJ2-1
CASGGQLEQFF
TGCGCCAGCGGCGGTCAACTTGAGCAGTTCTTC
>few|TRBD2|TRBV7-2|TRBJ2-4
CASSLVASGENIQYF
TGTGCCAGCAGCTTAGTTGCTAGCGGAGAAAACATTCAGTACTTC
>NA|NA|TRBV29-1|TRBJ2-1
CSTEGVRNDQFF
TGCAGCACCGAGGGAGTGCGCAACGACCAGTTCTTC
>few|TRBD1|TRBV2|TRBJ2-3
CASSLGQGAGDTQYF
TGTGCCAGCAGTTTGGGACAGGGGGCCGGAGATACGCAGTATTTT
>NA|TRBD1|TRBV28|TRBJ1-2
CASRQGASSYGYTF
TGTGCCAGCAGGCAGGGGGCGTCGAGCTATGGCTACACCTTC
>NA|TRBD1|TRBV4-3|TRBJ2-7
CASSTGTGASYEQYF
TGCGCCAGCAGCACCGGGACAGGGGCCTCCTACGAGCAGTACTTC
>NA|NA|TRBV11-2|TRBJ2-1
CASSSVRGLGEQFF
TGTGCCAGCAGCTCTGTAAGAGGGCTGGGTGAGCAGTTCTTC
>NA|TRBD1|TRBV6-1|TRBJ1-5
CASGSDRTNQPQHF
TGTGCCAGCGGGTCGGACAGGACCAATCAGCCCCAGCATTTT